Sequencing of this T cell receptor (beta chain) was carried out in a study of blood T cell repertoires in COVID-19. Looking at the study overall: PBMCs, B-cell-depleted T cells, or T cells were the source of the cDNA or gDNA that made up the material.

Clones were read by immunoSEQ multiplex PCR, and TCRdb kept only the in-frame ones, dropping some. The sample lists roughly 120,000 clones, roughly nine tenths seen once, with 2.1% in the top ten. Seattle participants joined during active infection and were tracked over time. Germline V CDR1 and CDR2: ENHRY, SYGVKD. The CDR3 spans 14 residues. The V end lost 11 bases, the J end lost 0 bases, and 14 bases lay between the germline ends. The sample comprised peripheral blood. This rearrangement joins TRBV10-3 to TRBJ2-1; TRBD2 is a possible D gene (6 bases). The TCR originated in a man between 45 and 60 years old with COVID-19, enrolled during active disease. CDR3 DNA sequence: TGTGCCTCGAGCGGGCGAAGCTCCTACAATGAGCAGTTCTTC. Translating gives CASSGRSSYNEQFF.